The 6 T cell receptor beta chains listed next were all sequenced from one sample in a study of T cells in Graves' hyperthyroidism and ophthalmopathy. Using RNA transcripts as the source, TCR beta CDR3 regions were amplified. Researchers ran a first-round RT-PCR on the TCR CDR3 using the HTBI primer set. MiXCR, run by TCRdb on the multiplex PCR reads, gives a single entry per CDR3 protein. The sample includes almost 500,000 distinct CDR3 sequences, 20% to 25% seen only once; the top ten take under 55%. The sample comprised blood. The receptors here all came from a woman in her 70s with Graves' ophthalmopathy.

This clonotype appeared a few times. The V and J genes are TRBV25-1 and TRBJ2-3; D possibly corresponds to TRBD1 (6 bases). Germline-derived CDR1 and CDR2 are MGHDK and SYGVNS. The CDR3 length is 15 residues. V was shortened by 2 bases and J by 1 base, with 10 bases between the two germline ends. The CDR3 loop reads CASSEPTGRTDTQYF. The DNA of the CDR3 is TGTGCCAGCAGTGAACCGACAGGACGCACAGATACGCAGTATTTT.

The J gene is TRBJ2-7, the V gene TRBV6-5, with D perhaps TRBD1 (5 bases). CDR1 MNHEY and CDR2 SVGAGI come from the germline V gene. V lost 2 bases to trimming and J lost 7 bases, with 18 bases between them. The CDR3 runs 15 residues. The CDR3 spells CASSYRGAGLGEQYF. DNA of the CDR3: TGTGCCAGCAGTTACCGTGGGGCAGGGCTAGGTGAGCAGTACTTC.

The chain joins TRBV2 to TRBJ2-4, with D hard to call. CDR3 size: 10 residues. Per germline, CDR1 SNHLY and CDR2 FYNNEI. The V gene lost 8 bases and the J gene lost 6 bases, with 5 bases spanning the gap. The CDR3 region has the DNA TGTGCCAGCTCCATAAACATTCAGTACTTC. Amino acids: CASSINIQYF.

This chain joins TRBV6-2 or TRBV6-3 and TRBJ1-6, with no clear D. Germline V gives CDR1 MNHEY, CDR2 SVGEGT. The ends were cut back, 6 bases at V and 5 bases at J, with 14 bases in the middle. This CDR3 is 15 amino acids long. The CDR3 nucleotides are TGTGCCAGCAGCTCGGGCCAGCAACATAATTCACCCCTCCACTTT. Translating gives CASSSGQQHNSPLHF.

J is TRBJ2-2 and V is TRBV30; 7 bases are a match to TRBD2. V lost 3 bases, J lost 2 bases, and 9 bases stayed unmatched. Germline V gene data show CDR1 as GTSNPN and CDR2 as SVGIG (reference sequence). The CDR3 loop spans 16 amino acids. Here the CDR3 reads CAWREWGRANTGELFF. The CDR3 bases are TGTGCCTGGAGAGAGTGGGGGAGGGCCAACACCGGGGAGCTGTTTTTT.

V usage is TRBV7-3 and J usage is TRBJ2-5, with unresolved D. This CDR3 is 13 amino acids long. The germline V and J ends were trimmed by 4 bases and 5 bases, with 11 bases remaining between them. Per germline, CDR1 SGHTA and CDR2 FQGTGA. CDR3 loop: CASSSLPQETQYF. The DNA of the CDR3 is TGTGCCAGCAGCTCCCTGCCCCAGGAGACCCAGTACTTC.